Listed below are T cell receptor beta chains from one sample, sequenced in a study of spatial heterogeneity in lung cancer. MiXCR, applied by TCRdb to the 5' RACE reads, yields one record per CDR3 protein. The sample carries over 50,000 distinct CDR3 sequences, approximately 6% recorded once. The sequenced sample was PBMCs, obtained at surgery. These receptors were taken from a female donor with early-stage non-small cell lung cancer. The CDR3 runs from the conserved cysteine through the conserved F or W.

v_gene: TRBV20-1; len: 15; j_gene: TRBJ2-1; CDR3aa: CSARPGTSPSNEQFF
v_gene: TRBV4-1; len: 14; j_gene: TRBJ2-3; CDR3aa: CASSQVDSTDTQYF
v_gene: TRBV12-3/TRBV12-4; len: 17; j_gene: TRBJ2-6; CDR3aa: CASNHLSRGSGANVLTF
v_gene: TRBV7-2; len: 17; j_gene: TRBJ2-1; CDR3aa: CASSPRRSGGAKNEQFF
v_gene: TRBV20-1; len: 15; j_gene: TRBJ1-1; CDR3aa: CSARAPLDGNTEAFF
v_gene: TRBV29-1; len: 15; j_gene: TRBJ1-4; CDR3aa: CSVALSTGLNEKLFF
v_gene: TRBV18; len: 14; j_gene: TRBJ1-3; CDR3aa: CASSPDNSGNTIYF
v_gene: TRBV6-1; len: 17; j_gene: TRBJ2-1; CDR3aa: CASRGLAGGDSYNEQFF
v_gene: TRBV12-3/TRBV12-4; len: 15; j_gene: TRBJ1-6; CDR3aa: CASSSRTGQNSPLHF
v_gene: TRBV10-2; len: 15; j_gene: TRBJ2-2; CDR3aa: CASSDWGATIGELFF
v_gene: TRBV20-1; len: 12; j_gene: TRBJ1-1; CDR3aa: CSARDPDTEAFF
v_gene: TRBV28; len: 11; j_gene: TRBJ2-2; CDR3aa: CASRQGGELFF
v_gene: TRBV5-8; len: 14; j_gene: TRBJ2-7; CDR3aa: CASSLASGSYEQYF
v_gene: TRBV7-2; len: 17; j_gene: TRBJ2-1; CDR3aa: CASSLTPSGTGGREQFF
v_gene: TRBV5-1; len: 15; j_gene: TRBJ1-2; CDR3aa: CASSLESGGNYGYTF
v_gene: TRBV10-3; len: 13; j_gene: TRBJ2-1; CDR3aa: CAISESKSNEQFF
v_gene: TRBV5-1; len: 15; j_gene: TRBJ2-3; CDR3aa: CASSPGTILTDTQYF
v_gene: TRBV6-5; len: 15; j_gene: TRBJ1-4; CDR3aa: CASSIAQGNEEKLFF
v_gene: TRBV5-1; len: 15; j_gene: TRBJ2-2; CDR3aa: CASSLVDRNTGELFF
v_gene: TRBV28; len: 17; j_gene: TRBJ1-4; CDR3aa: CASSSGQGTQLIEKLFF